These 21 T cell receptor beta chains share one sample of origin, sequenced in a study of beta chain features in type 1 diabetes. Sequencing targeted expressed TCRB transcripts, as all isolated RNA had been reverse transcribed. The assay was immunoSEQ multiplex PCR, and TCRdb's table has in-frame clones only and misses some. The data hold more than 150,000 clones, with about 13% observed a single time. The sequenced material came from central memory CD4+ T cells from blood. These receptors were obtained from a woman between 18 and 29 years old in good health.

This clone was counted between two and nine times. The chain has TRBV7-2 and TRBJ2-7; 8 nucleotides align to TRBD1. V lost 5 bases, J lost 7 bases, and 10 bases stayed unmatched. This CDR3 contains 14 residues. Per the germline V gene, CDR1 is SGHTA and CDR2 is FQGNSA. DNA for the CDR3: TGTGCCAGCAGCCCGGCTCAGGGGGCGCGGGAGCAGTACTTC. It codes for CASSPAQGAREQYF. Variable domain in full (rest from reference TRBV7-2 and TRBJ2-7): GAGVSQSPSNKVTEKGKDVELRCDPISGHTALYWYRQSLGQGLEFLIYFQGNSAPDKSGLPSDRFSAERTGGSVSTLTIQRTQQEDSAVYLCASSPAQGAREQYFGPGTRLTVT.

The V gene is TRBV4-3, the J gene TRBJ2-3; unclear D gene. V lost 2 bases, J lost 4 bases, and 7 bases lay in between. The CDR3 is 13 residues long. The germline V gene has CDR1 LGHNA and CDR2 YSLEER. This chain's CDR3 is CASSQIGADTQYF. The CDR3 DNA sequence: TGCGCCAGCAGCCAAATCGGTGCAGATACGCAGTATTTT.

This clone was observed a handful of times. The chain recombines TRBV5-6 with TRBJ1-2; a weak D match, TRBD1 (6 bases). CDR1 is SGHDT, CDR2 YYEEEE, per germline. The V gene lost 0 bases and the J gene lost 2 bases, with 8 bases spanning the gap. CDR3 size: 14 residues. The CDR3 here is CASSLGQVNYGYTF. CDR3 nucleotide sequence: TGTGCCAGCAGCTTGGGACAGGTGAACTATGGCTACACCTTC. Looking up the rest from reference TRBV5-6 and TRBJ1-2 gives the full variable domain: DAGVTQSPTHLIKTRGQQVTLRCSPKSGHDTVSWYQQALGQGPQFIFQYYEEEERQRGNFPDRFSGHQFPNYSSELNVNALLLGDSALYLCASSLGQVNYGYTFGSGTRLTVV.

V is TRBV7-8 and J is TRBJ2-7; D ambiguous. Germline CDR1 is SGHVS and CDR2 is FQNEAQ. Between the trimmed V and J ends, which lost 1 base and 3 bases, there was a span of 10 bases. The length of the CDR3 is 14 residues. CDR3 coding DNA: TGTGCCAGCAGCTTAGAGAGGCACAACTACGAGCAGTACTTC. Translated, it gives CASSLERHNYEQYF. Using reference TRBV7-8 and TRBJ2-7 for the parts outside the CDR3, the full variable domain is GAGVSQSPRYKVAKRGQDVALRCDPISGHVSLFWYQQALGQGPEFLTYFQNEAQLDKSGLPSDRFFAERPEGSVSTLKIQRTQQEDSAVYLCASSLERHNYEQYFGPGTRLTVT.

This clone turned up a few times. This chain links TRBV7-3 with TRBJ2-7, with a possible D match to TRBD2 (5 bases). The CDR3 length is 17 residues. Trimming stripped 4 bases from V and 0 bases from J, with 19 bases between. Germline lookup yields CDR1 SGHTA and CDR2 FQGTGA. The CDR3 bases are TGTGCCAGCAGCTCGCCGATGGAGACTACTTACTCCTACGAGCAGTACTTC. Translated: CASSSPMETTYSYEQYF.

This clone was detected only a few times. The identical CDR3 is also encoded by other nucleotide sequences in the sample. The V and J genes are TRBV18 and TRBJ2-7; D is possibly TRBD2 (5 bases). Trimming stripped 2 bases from V and 2 bases from J, with 10 bases between. The germline V gene has CDR1 KGHSH and CDR2 LQKENI. The CDR3 sequence is 14 residues long. CDR3 protein: CASSPKRGAYEQYF. DNA for the CDR3: TGTGCCAGCTCACCAAAACGGGGAGCCTACGAGCAGTACTTC.

The chain has TRBV5-1 and TRBJ2-5; 11 bases align to TRBD2. The CDR3 covers 15 residues. Germline CDR1 and CDR2: SGHRS and YFSETQ. Trimming took 0 bases from V and 5 from J; bases not matched to a gene: 3. In DNA, the CDR3 is TGCGCCAGCAGCTTGGGACTAGCGGGACGCGAGACCCAGTACTTC. It codes for CASSLGLAGRETQYF.

This clone was observed a handful of times. The V call is TRBV6-6, the J call TRBJ1-2, with D perhaps TRBD1 (6 bases). The V end was cut by 2 bases, the J end by 1 base, with 8 bases between. Germline V gives CDR1 MNHNY, CDR2 SVGAGI (reference sequence). The CDR3 runs 14 residues. The CDR3: CASSYSRGNYGYTF. The CDR3 DNA reads TGTGCCAGCAGTTACAGCAGGGGTAACTATGGCTACACCTTC.

This clone showed up just a few times. The V and J genes are TRBV19 and TRBJ2-2; TRBD2 aligns across 7 bases. Germline trimming cut 6 bases from V and 5 bases from J; bases unmatched to any gene: 9. Germline CDR1 and CDR2: LNHDA and SQIVND (reference sequence). The CDR3 runs to 15 residues. In nucleotides, the CDR3 is TGTGCCAGTAGAGGGGAGGGTCGCCAAACCGGGGAGCTGTTTTTT. Translation: CASRGEGRQTGELFF.

The chain combines TRBV6-5 with TRBJ2-2, with 9 bases lining up with TRBD1. Germline lookup yields CDR1 MNHEY and CDR2 SVGAGI. CDR3 length equals 14 residues. Trimming at V came to 6 bases and at J to 7 bases, leaving 6 bases not matched to a gene. For the CDR3, the DNA is TGTGCCAGCAGCCTTCGACAGGGGGTCGGGGAGCTGTTTTTT. Translating gives CASSLRQGVGELFF.

J is TRBJ1-5 and V is TRBV28; 7 bases are shared with TRBD1. CDR3 length equals 15 residues. The J segment lost 2 bases and the V segment lost 9 bases, leaving 10 bases of the junction unmatched. Germline V lookup: CDR1 MDHEN, CDR2 SYDVKM. CDR3 coding DNA: TGTGCCAGTTTCGACAGGGCGGGACGCAATCAGCCCCAGCATTTT. It yields the protein CASFDRAGRNQPQHF.

V and J are TRBV29-1 and TRBJ1-5; the match to TRBD1 covers 9 bases. CDR3 size: 13 residues. From germline, CDR1 is SQVTM and CDR2 ANQGSEA. Unmatched junction bases numbered 2, after V lost 7 bases and J lost 1 base. As DNA, the CDR3 is TGCAGCGCTGGGACAGGGAGCAATCAGCCCCAGCATTTT. The encoded protein is CSAGTGSNQPQHF.

The CDR3 here is CASSPTRTSGYEQYF. The CDR3 DNA follows: TGTGCCAGCTCCCCGACCCGGACTAGCGGCTACGAGCAGTACTTC. V gene TRBV18 combines with J gene TRBJ2-7; 10 nucleotides align to TRBD2. Per germline, CDR1 KGHSH and CDR2 LQKENI. The CDR3 has 15 amino acids. Trimming at V came to 6 bases and at J to 3 bases, leaving 8 bases not matched to a gene.

This clone was counted a few times. This rearrangement joins TRBV7-2 to TRBJ2-2; 11 bases fit TRBD2. V was clipped by 5 bases and J by 4 bases; unmatched bases: 6. Germline V gene data show CDR1 as SGHTA and CDR2 as FQGNSA. CDR3 size: 16 residues. CDR3 in amino acids: CASSLPGLAATGELFF. CDR3 DNA sequence: TGTGCCAGCAGCCTGCCGGGACTAGCGGCCACCGGGGAGCTGTTTTTT.

Only a few counts were recorded for this clone. The V gene is TRBV11-1, the J gene TRBJ2-2, with 7 bases matching TRBD1. The CDR3 runs to 16 residues. Germline assignment: CDR1 SGHAT and CDR2 FQDESV (reference sequence). V lost 6 bases and J lost 4; bases outside the gene matches: 11. This chain's CDR3 is CASSSGQVGGTGELFF. CDR3 DNA sequence: TGTGCCAGCAGTTCCGGACAGGTTGGAGGCACCGGGGAGCTGTTTTTT.

This clone has just a few counts. V gene TRBV11-2 combines with J gene TRBJ2-1; 12 nucleotides match TRBD2. V gave up 5 bases and J gave up 7 bases; unmatched junction bases: 6. The germline V gene encodes CDR1 SGHAT and CDR2 FQNNGV. CDR3 size: 15 residues. Here the CDR3 reads CASSPLAGGPNEQFF. In DNA form, the CDR3 reads TGTGCCAGCAGCCCCCTAGCGGGAGGGCCTAATGAGCAGTTCTTC.

This clone was counted between two and nine times. The chain has TRBV2 and TRBJ1-2; no clear D. The V end was cut by 10 bases, the J end by 7 bases, with 10 bases between. Germline V CDR1 and CDR2: SNHLY, FYNNEI. The CDR3 covers 10 residues. The CDR3 DNA reads TGTGCCACCCCTTGGGCTGGCTACACCTTC. As protein: CATPWAGYTF.

CDR3 region: CASSQDTQGTYEQYF. In DNA form, the CDR3 reads TGCGCCAGCAGCCAAGATACGCAGGGAACCTACGAGCAGTACTTC. This chain links TRBV4-1 with TRBJ2-7; D might be TRBD1 (5 bases). Germline-derived CDR1 and CDR2 are MGHRA and YSYEKL. The CDR3 extends over 15 amino acids. The ends were cut back, 0 bases at V and 2 bases at J, with 11 bases in the middle.

A note on this clone: An end of the junction does not agree with germline; a read error may underlie this. This sequence joins TRBV27 and TRBJ2-7; D perhaps matches TRBD1 (5 bases). This CDR3 contains 13 residues. Per the germline V gene, CDR1 is MNHEY and CDR2 is SMNVEV (reference sequence). CDR3 bases: TGTGCCAGCGGTTTAAATACAGGCTACGAGCAGTACTTC. Translating gives CASGLNTGYEQYF.

This clone came up a few times. J is TRBJ2-1 and V is TRBV6-6, with 12 nucleotides matching TRBD1. Germline-derived CDR1 and CDR2 are MNHNY and SVGAGI (reference sequence). V dropped 3 bases and J dropped 7; count of bases not matched to a gene: 7. The CDR3 is made up of 16 amino acids. CDR3 loop: CASSYQGQGALNEQFF. DNA of the CDR3: TGTGCCAGCAGTTATCAGGGACAGGGGGCACTTAATGAGCAGTTCTTC.

This clone was observed a handful of times. This chain joins TRBV18 and TRBJ1-2, with D tentatively TRBD1 (5 bases). CDR3 length: 13 amino acids. Germline assignment: CDR1 KGHSH and CDR2 LQKENI. Trimming took off 2 bases at V and 4 bases at J, with 8 bases between the two ends. This CDR3 is CASSPDGGYGYTF. The CDR3 nucleotides are TGTGCCAGCTCACCAGACGGGGGCTATGGCTACACCTTC. Full variable domain (remainder filled in from reference TRBV18 and TRBJ1-2): NAGVMQNPRHLVRRRGQEARLRCSPMKGHSHVYWYRQLPEEGLKFMVYLQKENIIDESGMPKERFSAEFPKEGPSILRIQQVVRGDSAAYFCASSPDGGYGYTFGSGTRLTVV.